The rows below give T cell receptor beta chains drawn from one sample of a study of cytomegalovirus exposure and HLA in healthy donors. TCRdb's table, derived via immunoSEQ multiplex PCR, lists solely in-frame clones and lacks some. The table shows about 140,000 clones, with roughly three quarters occurring only once. The material sequenced was PBMCs. Receptor source: a female donor in good health and CMV-seronegative. Each CDR3 is given with its conserved first and last residue. D genes are given only for firm matches. Clone sizes are given selectively: once, few, many, or a class where the clone is expanded.

J gene: TRBJ1-5
D gene: TRBD1
clone size: -
V gene: TRBV6-6
CDR3 protein: CASTSTGAWSNQPQHF
CDR3 DNA: TGTGCCAGCACCTCGACAGGGGCGTGGAGCAATCAGCCCCAGCATTTT

J gene: TRBJ2-3
D gene: -
clone size: -
V gene: TRBV29-1
CDR3 protein: CSFSMGGSTDTQYF
CDR3 DNA: TGCAGCTTCTCGATGGGGGGTAGCACAGATACGCAGTATTTT

J gene: TRBJ1-2
D gene: -
clone size: -
V gene: TRBV29-1
CDR3 protein: CSVVGGSNYGYTF
CDR3 DNA: TGCAGCGTTGTTGGAGGGTCTAACTATGGCTACACCTTC

J gene: TRBJ2-5
D gene: TRBD2
clone size: -
V gene: TRBV5-4
CDR3 protein: CASSYGPGLAEETQYF
CDR3 DNA: TGTGCCAGCAGCTACGGACCGGGACTAGCGGAAGAGACCCAGTACTTC

J gene: TRBJ2-1
D gene: TRBD2
clone size: -
V gene: TRBV7-6
CDR3 protein: CASSPSVDGGGPGNEQFF
CDR3 DNA: TGTGCCAGCAGCCCGAGTGTGGACGGGGGAGGGCCGGGAAATGAGCAGTTCTTC

J gene: TRBJ2-5
D gene: TRBD2
clone size: -
V gene: TRBV5-4
CDR3 protein: CASREKRGSQETQYF
CDR3 DNA: TGTGCCAGCAGAGAGAAGCGGGGGAGTCAAGAGACCCAGTACTTC

J gene: TRBJ2-1
D gene: TRBD1
clone size: -
V gene: TRBV7-8
CDR3 protein: CASSFGDRGFSEQFF
CDR3 DNA: TGTGCCAGCAGCTTCGGGGACAGGGGATTTAGTGAGCAGTTCTTC

J gene: TRBJ2-5
D gene: TRBD1
clone size: once
V gene: TRBV7-9
CDR3 protein: CASSEGRGRGETQYF
CDR3 DNA: TGTGCCAGCAGCGAGGGCAGGGGGCGAGGGGAGACCCAGTACTTC

J gene: TRBJ1-6
D gene: -
clone size: -
V gene: TRBV6-5
CDR3 protein: CASSYGGVGNSPLHF
CDR3 DNA: TGTGCCAGCAGTTACGGGGGGGTAGGAAATTCACCCCTCCACTTT

J gene: TRBJ1-5
D gene: TRBD1
clone size: -
V gene: TRBV4-2
CDR3 protein: CASSQEAATGVFSPQHF
CDR3 DNA: TGTGCCAGCAGCCAAGAAGCGGCGACAGGGGTCTTCTCGCCCCAGCATTTT

J gene: TRBJ2-1
D gene: -
clone size: -
V gene: TRBV7-9
CDR3 protein: CASSLALEIEQFF
CDR3 DNA: TGTGCCAGCAGCTTAGCGCTCGAGATTGAGCAGTTCTTC

J gene: TRBJ2-6
D gene: -
clone size: -
V gene: TRBV5-6
CDR3 protein: CASSWGGGGTASGANVLTF
CDR3 DNA: TGTGCCAGCAGTTGGGGTGGGGGCGGGACAGCCTCTGGGGCCAACGTCCTGACTTTC

J gene: TRBJ2-1
D gene: TRBD1
clone size: -
V gene: TRBV27
CDR3 protein: CASSDDRGGYNEQFF
CDR3 DNA: TGTGCCAGCAGTGATGACAGGGGGGGTTACAATGAGCAGTTCTTC

J gene: TRBJ1-3
D gene: -
clone size: -
V gene: TRBV7-8
CDR3 protein: CASSSRGNTIYF
CDR3 DNA: TGTGCCAGCAGCTCCCGTGGAAACACCATATATTTT

J gene: TRBJ2-1
D gene: TRBD2
clone size: -
V gene: TRBV2
CDR3 protein: CASSEAAGGINEQFF
CDR3 DNA: TGTGCCAGCAGTGAAGCGGCGGGGGGTATCAATGAGCAGTTCTTC

J gene: TRBJ1-2
D gene: -
clone size: once
V gene: TRBV13
CDR3 protein: CASTSRQVANYGYPF
CDR3 DNA: TGTGCCAGCACCTCCAGACAGGTGGCTAACTATGGCTACCCCTTC

J gene: TRBJ1-3
D gene: -
clone size: -
V gene: TRBV28
CDR3 protein: CASSLTPGYPGNTIYF
CDR3 DNA: TGTGCCAGCAGTCTAACTCCAGGGTATCCTGGAAACACCATATATTTT

J gene: TRBJ2-3
D gene: TRBD2
clone size: once
V gene: TRBV4-1
CDR3 protein: CASSQASSGRDTQYF
CDR3 DNA: TGCGCCAGCAGCCAAGCGAGTAGCGGGAGAGATACGCAGTATTTT

J gene: TRBJ1-5
D gene: TRBD1
clone size: once
V gene: TRBV30
CDR3 protein: CAWSMGGQGNQPQHF
CDR3 DNA: TGTGCCTGGAGTATGGGGGGACAGGGAAATCAGCCCCAGCATTTT

J gene: TRBJ2-3
D gene: TRBD2
clone size: -
V gene: TRBV19
CDR3 protein: CASSNLSGRGGTDTQYF
CDR3 DNA: TGTGCCAGTAGTAATCTTTCCGGCCGGGGGGGCACAGATACGCAGTATTTT

J gene: TRBJ2-7
D gene: TRBD2
clone size: once
V gene: TRBV7-9
CDR3 protein: CASSSIRGAYEQYF
CDR3 DNA: TGTGCCAGCAGCTCAATCCGGGGGGCCTACGAGCAGTACTTC

J gene: TRBJ2-1
D gene: TRBD2
clone size: -
V gene: TRBV5-4
CDR3 protein: CASSFRRLAVYNEQFF
CDR3 DNA: TGTGCCAGCAGCTTCCGAAGACTAGCAGTTTACAATGAGCAGTTCTTC

J gene: TRBJ1-6
D gene: -
clone size: -
V gene: TRBV7-9
CDR3 protein: CASSRVVGGNSPLHF
CDR3 DNA: TGTGCCAGCAGCCGTGTTGTTGGGGGGAATTCACCCCTCCACTTT

J gene: TRBJ2-7
D gene: TRBD1
clone size: -
V gene: TRBV7-9
CDR3 protein: CASSSTDRSSYEQYF
CDR3 DNA: TGTGCCAGCAGCTCTACGGACAGGTCATCCTACGAGCAGTACTTC

J gene: TRBJ2-5
D gene: TRBD2
clone size: once
V gene: TRBV6-5
CDR3 protein: CASSPGGIQETQYF
CDR3 DNA: TGTGCCAGCAGTCCGGGGGGGATCCAAGAGACCCAGTACTTC

J gene: TRBJ2-1
D gene: TRBD2
clone size: -
V gene: TRBV2
CDR3 protein: CASSGGVTNEQFF
CDR3 DNA: TGTGCCAGCAGCGGGGGGGTTACCAATGAGCAGTTCTTC

J gene: TRBJ2-3
D gene: -
clone size: -
V gene: TRBV5-1
CDR3 protein: CASSEGAGPSSTDTQYF
CDR3 DNA: TGCGCCAGCAGCGAAGGGGCGGGACCATCTAGCACAGATACGCAGTATTTT

J gene: TRBJ2-7
D gene: TRBD1
clone size: -
V gene: TRBV5-1
CDR3 protein: CASSRDGQGTYEQYF
CDR3 DNA: TGCGCCAGCAGCCGGGACGGACAGGGGACATACGAGCAGTACTTC

J gene: TRBJ1-4
D gene: -
clone size: -
V gene: TRBV6-7
CDR3 protein: CASSSVVREKLFF
CDR3 DNA: TGTGCCAGCAGTTCCGTCGTCCGGGAAAAACTGTTTTTT

J gene: TRBJ1-1
D gene: -
clone size: -
V gene: TRBV30
CDR3 protein: CAWRDKGGDTEAFF
CDR3 DNA: TGTGCCTGGAGGGACAAGGGGGGGGACACTGAAGCTTTCTTT

J gene: TRBJ2-1
D gene: -
clone size: -
V gene: TRBV4-2
CDR3 protein: CASSQDRTSDNEQFF
CDR3 DNA: TGTGCCAGCAGCCAAGACCGAACTAGTGACAATGAGCAGTTCTTC

J gene: TRBJ1-1
D gene: -
clone size: once
V gene: TRBV19
CDR3 protein: CASSIGGGRTEAFF
CDR3 DNA: TGTGCCAGTAGTATCGGGGGGGGACGGACTGAAGCTTTCTTT

J gene: TRBJ1-6
D gene: TRBD1
clone size: -
V gene: TRBV4-2
CDR3 protein: CASSQTGEDSPLHF
CDR3 DNA: TGTGCCAGCAGCCAGACAGGGGAGGATTCACCCCTCCACTTT

J gene: TRBJ2-1
D gene: -
clone size: -
V gene: TRBV14
CDR3 protein: CASSPRAHEQFF
CDR3 DNA: TGTGCCAGCAGCCCCAGGGCACATGAGCAGTTCTTC

J gene: TRBJ1-5
D gene: -
clone size: -
V gene: TRBV10-3
CDR3 protein: CAISDPLGGFNQPQHF
CDR3 DNA: TGTGCCATCAGTGATCCCCTTGGGGGGTTCAATCAGCCCCAGCATTTT

J gene: TRBJ2-3
D gene: TRBD2
clone size: few
V gene: TRBV7-3
CDR3 protein: CASSPAGATDTQYF
CDR3 DNA: TGTGCCAGCAGCCCAGCGGGGGCTACAGATACGCAGTATTTT

J gene: TRBJ2-7
D gene: -
clone size: -
V gene: TRBV15
CDR3 protein: CATSRDRLAEEQYF
CDR3 DNA: TGTGCCACCAGCAGAGATCGGCTAGCAGAAGAGCAGTACTTC

J gene: TRBJ2-6
D gene: TRBD1
clone size: -
V gene: TRBV19
CDR3 protein: CASSFSTGAGANVLTF
CDR3 DNA: TGTGCCAGTAGTTTCTCCACAGGGGCTGGGGCCAACGTCCTGACTTTC

J gene: TRBJ1-2
D gene: -
clone size: -
V gene: TRBV7-2
CDR3 protein: CASSLVGGYTF
CDR3 DNA: TGTGCCAGCAGCTTAGTCGGGGGCTACACCTTC

J gene: TRBJ2-7
D gene: TRBD2
clone size: few
V gene: TRBV10-2
CDR3 protein: CASRWRGSGSSYEQYF
CDR3 DNA: TGCGCCAGCAGGTGGCGAGGTAGCGGGAGCTCCTACGAGCAGTACTTC